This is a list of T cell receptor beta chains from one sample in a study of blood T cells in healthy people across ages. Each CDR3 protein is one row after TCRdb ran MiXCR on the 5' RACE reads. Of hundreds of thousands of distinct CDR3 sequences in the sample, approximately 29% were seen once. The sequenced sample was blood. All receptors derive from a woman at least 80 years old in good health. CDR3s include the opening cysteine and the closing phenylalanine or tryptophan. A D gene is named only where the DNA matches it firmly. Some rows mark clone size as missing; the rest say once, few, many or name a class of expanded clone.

cdr3_nt: TGTGCCAGCAGCTTGGGCCCGGACACTGGAGCTTTCTTT; cdr3_aa: CASSLGPDTGAFF; clone_size: NA; j_call: TRBJ1-1; d_call: NA; v_call: TRBV7-3
cdr3_nt: TGTGCCAGCAGTGAATTGGACGGGGGCACCGGGGAGCTGTTTTTT; cdr3_aa: CASSELDGGTGELFF; clone_size: few; j_call: TRBJ2-2; d_call: NA; v_call: TRBV2
cdr3_nt: TGTGCCTGGACTAGCGGGGGGGCCTTCGGAACGCAGTATTTT; cdr3_aa: CAWTSGGAFGTQYF; clone_size: NA; j_call: TRBJ2-3; d_call: TRBD2; v_call: TRBV30
cdr3_nt: TGCGCCAGCAGACCCGGCCAACGGGCCGAGCAGTACTTC; cdr3_aa: CASRPGQRAEQYF; clone_size: many; j_call: TRBJ2-7; d_call: NA; v_call: TRBV5-1
cdr3_nt: TGTGCCGTTAGCCGAGGTCGGAGCGGGGGATACAATGAGCAGTTCTTC; cdr3_aa: CAVSRGRSGGYNEQFF; clone_size: many; j_call: TRBJ2-1; d_call: TRBD2; v_call: TRBV12-3/TRBV12-4
cdr3_nt: TGTGCCTGGAGTGGGACTCCACATGGCTACACCTTC; cdr3_aa: CAWSGTPHGYTF; clone_size: NA; j_call: TRBJ1-2; d_call: NA; v_call: TRBV30
cdr3_nt: TGTGCCAGCAGCTTAATTCGGGGGGACGAGCAGTACTTC; cdr3_aa: CASSLIRGDEQYF; clone_size: many; j_call: TRBJ2-7; d_call: TRBD2; v_call: TRBV11-2
cdr3_nt: TGCAGTGCTAGAGATAGTGCGGGGCTCCGGGGGCGCACAGATACGCAGTATTTT; cdr3_aa: CSARDSAGLRGRTDTQYF; clone_size: many; j_call: TRBJ2-3; d_call: NA; v_call: TRBV20-1
cdr3_nt: TGTGCCTGCCATGGGAATGAAGCTTTCTTT; cdr3_aa: CACHGNEAFF; clone_size: NA; j_call: TRBJ1-1; d_call: NA; v_call: TRBV30
cdr3_nt: TGTGCCAGCACCCGAGGGGCGTCTAACACAGATACGCAGTATTTT; cdr3_aa: CASTRGASNTDTQYF; clone_size: NA; j_call: TRBJ2-3; d_call: NA; v_call: TRBV6-2/TRBV6-3
cdr3_nt: TGTGCCAGCAGCGCGGGCCCGAATTCACCCCTCCACTTT; cdr3_aa: CASSAGPNSPLHF; clone_size: few; j_call: TRBJ1-6; d_call: NA; v_call: TRBV6-4
cdr3_nt: TGCAGTGCTGAAAGACAGTTCCATGGCTACACCTTC; cdr3_aa: CSAERQFHGYTF; clone_size: many; j_call: TRBJ1-2; d_call: NA; v_call: TRBV20-1
cdr3_nt: TGCAGCGTTGCCCGGGGCGATGAAGCTTTCTTT; cdr3_aa: CSVARGDEAFF; clone_size: many; j_call: TRBJ1-1; d_call: NA; v_call: TRBV29-1
cdr3_nt: TGTGCCAGCAGTGACGGACGGGGAAACACCATATATTTT; cdr3_aa: CASSDGRGNTIYF; clone_size: NA; j_call: TRBJ1-3; d_call: NA; v_call: TRBV6-5
cdr3_nt: TGTGCCAGCAGCGTTGACATACTTAACTATGGCTACACCTTC; cdr3_aa: CASSVDILNYGYTF; clone_size: many; j_call: TRBJ1-2; d_call: NA; v_call: TRBV9
cdr3_nt: TGCGCCAGCAGCCAAGAAGACAGCTTGAACACTGAAGCTTTCTTT; cdr3_aa: CASSQEDSLNTEAFF; clone_size: NA; j_call: TRBJ1-1; d_call: NA; v_call: TRBV4-1
cdr3_nt: TGTACCAGCAGTAAAGCGGGAGTCCTTGCCAATGAGCAGTTCTTC; cdr3_aa: CTSSKAGVLANEQFF; clone_size: NA; j_call: TRBJ2-1; d_call: TRBD2; v_call: TRBV11-2
cdr3_nt: TGTGCCAGCAGCCCTGAAAAACTGTTTTTT; cdr3_aa: CASSPEKLFF; clone_size: once; j_call: TRBJ1-4; d_call: NA; v_call: TRBV7-9
cdr3_nt: TGCGCCAGCAGCTTGGCAAGGGGCTCGGTGGATGAGCAGTTCTTC; cdr3_aa: CASSLARGSVDEQFF; clone_size: many; j_call: TRBJ2-1; d_call: NA; v_call: TRBV5-1
cdr3_nt: TGTGCCAGCAGCCCATACAGGGGGCGTGACACTGAAGCTTTCTTT; cdr3_aa: CASSPYRGRDTEAFF; clone_size: NA; j_call: TRBJ1-1; d_call: TRBD1; v_call: TRBV9
cdr3_nt: TGTGCCAGCAGTTACTCAAGGTCCCTCGGCTATGGCTACACCTTC; cdr3_aa: CASSYSRSLGYGYTF; clone_size: many; j_call: TRBJ1-2; d_call: NA; v_call: TRBV6-5
cdr3_nt: TGTGCCTGGAGACCTACCGGGACAGGGGCCGAGCAGTACTTC; cdr3_aa: CAWRPTGTGAEQYF; clone_size: NA; j_call: TRBJ2-7; d_call: TRBD1; v_call: TRBV30
cdr3_nt: TGTGCCAGCAGTCCCCTTGTGAGCTCCTACGAGCAGTACTTC; cdr3_aa: CASSPLVSSYEQYF; clone_size: few; j_call: TRBJ2-7; d_call: NA; v_call: TRBV6-1
cdr3_nt: TGTGCCGGCAGTTTGCAGGGAGCAAGAACAGATACGGAATATTTT; cdr3_aa: CAGSLQGARTDTEYF; clone_size: NA; j_call: TRBJ2-3; d_call: NA; v_call: TRBV12-3/TRBV12-4
cdr3_nt: TGCGCCAGCAGCTTGGGCCGAACTAACTATGGCTACACCTTC; cdr3_aa: CASSLGRTNYGYTF; clone_size: many; j_call: TRBJ1-2; d_call: NA; v_call: TRBV5-1
cdr3_nt: TGTGCCAGCAGTCCCCCTCCTGCCGCGAGAGGGGGGCAAAGCACAGATACGCAGTATTTT; cdr3_aa: CASSPPPAARGGQSTDTQYF; clone_size: NA; j_call: TRBJ2-3; d_call: NA; v_call: TRBV28
cdr3_nt: TGCAGTGCTACGCCCCCACCCTCAGATACGCAGTATTTT; cdr3_aa: CSATPPPSDTQYF; clone_size: few; j_call: TRBJ2-3; d_call: NA; v_call: TRBV20-1
cdr3_nt: TGTGCCAGCAGACCCCGGGACAGGGACGCAGATACGCAGTATTTT; cdr3_aa: CASRPRDRDADTQYF; clone_size: NA; j_call: TRBJ2-3; d_call: TRBD1; v_call: TRBV5-6
cdr3_nt: TGTGCCAGCAGCTTTTCCGGGACCCCTCAGCCCCAGCATTTT; cdr3_aa: CASSFSGTPQPQHF; clone_size: NA; j_call: TRBJ1-5; d_call: NA; v_call: TRBV7-9
cdr3_nt: TGCAGTTCGAGGCACGGGGACCAACCTACCTACGAGCAGTACTTC; cdr3_aa: CSSRHGDQPTYEQYF; clone_size: NA; j_call: TRBJ2-7; d_call: NA; v_call: TRBV20-1
cdr3_nt: TGCGCCAGCAGCCTCACGGATAGCACAGATACGCAGTATTTT; cdr3_aa: CASSLTDSTDTQYF; clone_size: many; j_call: TRBJ2-3; d_call: NA; v_call: TRBV7-2
cdr3_nt: TGTGCCAACTCACAGGACAGGGGGCCAGAGACCCAGTACTTC; cdr3_aa: CANSQDRGPETQYF; clone_size: NA; j_call: TRBJ2-5; d_call: TRBD1; v_call: TRBV18
cdr3_nt: TGCAGTGCTAGCTCTTACATCGGGAGCATTCAGTACTTC; cdr3_aa: CSASSYIGSIQYF; clone_size: many; j_call: TRBJ2-4; d_call: NA; v_call: TRBV20-1